This TCR beta chain was recorded in a study of human T cells and chemical hapten exposure. Indicated time point: patch test 1, 2 weeks after DPC sensitization. Treatment meaning: therapeutic diphenylcyclopropenone sensitization with weekly scalp DPC. The CDR3 runs 14 residues. The V gene end was trimmed by 5 bases and the J gene end by 5 bases; junction bases not matched to a gene: 8. Individual cDNA molecules each carried unique molecular identifiers attached by the library. TCRdb fed the RACE reads into MiXCR, producing one record per CDR3 protein. The profile shows 300,000 to 450,000 distinct CDR3 sequences, more than 4.5% of them singletons.

The chain uses TRBV12-3 or TRBV12-4 and TRBJ1-1; 7 bases match TRBD1. This material consisted of whole blood, taken in connection with sensitization to the hapten diphenylcyclopropenone (DPC). This sequence was found in a woman in her forties or fifties with alopecia areata. Some clones in this sample may be carry-over from other donors' samples. The DNA for the CDR3 is TGTGCCAGCAGTGTAACAGGGGCGGGAACTGAAGCTTTCTTT. This sequence encodes CASSVTGAGTEAFF.